Detailed here is one T cell receptor (beta chain). The data originate from a study of CD8 T cells in Susac syndrome. Germline V lookup: CDR1 SEHNR, CDR2 FQNEAQ (reference sequence). This CDR3 has 16 amino acids. The trim removed 5 bases at V and 5 bases at J, leaving 8 bases unmatched. Random-hexamer reverse transcription was applied to about 0.45 to 1 ug RNA. TCRdb re-analysed the immunoSEQ multiplex PCR reads in MiXCR, keeping a single row per CDR3 protein. The sample lists around 300,000 distinct CDR3 sequences, about 91% seen once, with 0.065% in the top ten. V is TRBV7-9 and J is TRBJ2-1, with 11 nucleotides matching TRBD2. The clonotype originates from a human donor with multiple sclerosis. Material for sequencing was CD4+ T cells from PBMCs. The chain's CDR3 is CASSHRLAGHHNEQFF. CDR3 DNA sequence: TGTGCCAGCAGCCATAGACTAGCGGGACACCACAATGAGCAGTTCTTC.